In its sample, the clone carrying this T cell receptor (beta chain) was seen once. Its antigen remains unidentified. The authors reverse transcribed all of the isolated RNA, so sequencing captured expressed TCRB transcripts. Profiled with immunoSEQ multiplex PCR; TCRdb holds only in-frame clones, not every one. The sample includes tens of thousands of clones, nearly 50% of them seen just once. The sample comes from a study of beta chain features in type 1 diabetes. As for the study in general: All samples yielded 107,917,701 examined sorted cells. Study-level findings and limits: Shorter TCRB CDR3s, moderately but significantly so, were found in Type 1 diabetes patients in all four CD4+ subsets. Reduced insertions and increased deletions marked VDJ junctions in type 1 diabetes patients.

This CDR3 has 16 amino acids. Trimming pared 3 bases from V and 3 bases from J, leaving 15 bases between. Germline V gene lookup returns CDR1 KGHSH and CDR2 LQKENI. Using CD45RO/CCR7/CD25/CD127/CD95/CD27, CD4+ naive, central memory, regulatory and stem cell-like memory cells were sorted. Populations isolated by sorting all had purity greater than 95%. This clonotype originated in a man aged 25 to 40 with type 1 diabetes. The material sequenced was central memory CD4+ T cells from blood. V is TRBV18 and J is TRBJ2-4; no reliable D call. In nucleotides, the CDR3 is TGTGCCAGCTCACCTCAGGCAACCATGATCAAAAACATTCAGTACTTC. This gives the protein CASSPQATMIKNIQYF. The whole variable domain, remainder taken from reference TRBV18 and TRBJ2-4, is NAGVMQNPRHLVRRRGQEARLRCSPMKGHSHVYWYRQLPEEGLKFMVYLQKENIIDESGMPKERFSAEFPKEGPSILRIQQVVRGDSAAYFCASSPQATMIKNIQYFGAGTRLSVL.